This T cell receptor beta chain was sequenced for a study of shared clonotypes between healthy human individuals. Across the whole study: Researchers assigned three CD4 naive, three CD4 memory, two CD8 naive and one CD8 memory plate to each donor.

Notes on the study in general: The authors expected sequencing depth to affect clonotype sharing among donors.

In germline, CDR1 is SGDLS, CDR2 YYNGEE. V was cut by 4 bases and J by 2 bases, with 15 bases left in between. This CDR3 region has 15 residues. At the deep level, the assay was run. Clones were sequenced by immunoSEQ multiplex PCR, and TCRdb holds only the in-frame ones, with some missing. The sample has over 850,000 clones, about 84% seen once. For this clone: Its antigen is currently unknown. This sequence may be a read error, since a much larger clone differs from it by one base.

The chain links TRBV9 to TRBJ2-5; perhaps TRBD2 as D (5 bases). The receptor was isolated from a man aged 18 to 30 in good health. Some clones in this sample may be carry-over from other donors' samples. The specimen sequenced was memory CD4+ T cells from PBMCs. Subset described: CD45RA-negative fraction. The CDR3 spells CASSPGPSRQETQYF. DNA for the CDR3: TGTGCCAGCAGCCCAGGCCCTAGCCGACAAGAGACCCAGTACTTC. Full variable domain (outside the CDR3, taken from reference TRBV9 and TRBJ2-5): DSGVTQTPKHLITATGQRVTLRCSPRSGDLSVYWYQQSLDQGLQFLIQYYNGEERAKGNILERFSAQQFPDLHSELNLSSLELGDSALYFCASSPGPSRQETQYFGPGTRLLVL.